These 13 T cell receptor beta chains originate from one sample sequenced in a study of cytomegalovirus exposure and HLA in healthy donors. This PCR relied on a set of 60 Vbeta primers and 13 Jbeta primers. Measured with immunoSEQ multiplex PCR; TCRdb has only the in-frame clones, and not every one. Of 99,000 or so clones detected, roughly 75% appear once; the ten largest clones hold 1.5% to 2%. Sequences were obtained from PBMCs. The receptors shown here come from a woman between 35 and 50 years old in good health and CMV-seronegative.

The chain combines TRBV10-3 with TRBJ2-7, with D perhaps matching TRBD2 (5 bases). This CDR3 region has 13 residues. CDR1 and CDR2 from the germline V gene are ENHRY and SYGVKD. V was cut by 6 bases and J by 5 bases, with 14 bases left in between. CDR3 sequence reads: CAISGVSGNEQYF. In DNA, the CDR3 is TGTGCCATCAGCGGGGTGTCGGGGAACGAGCAGTACTTC.

The chain carries TRBV5-1 and TRBJ2-7, with 10 positions matching TRBD1. The CDR3 consists of 14 residues. The germline V gene encodes CDR1 SGHRS and CDR2 YFSETQ. J was trimmed by 3 bases and V by 3 bases; bases with no gene match: 3. The CDR3 protein is CASSWGQGNYEQYF. The CDR3 bases are TGCGCCAGCAGCTGGGGACAGGGGAACTACGAGCAGTACTTC.

The chain is built from TRBV14 and TRBJ2-5, with a possible D match to TRBD2 (6 bases). Gene TRBJ2-7 matches the end of the DNA better, so the J call may be wrong. CDR1 and CDR2 from the germline V gene are SGHDN and FVKESK. The CDR3 runs to 13 residues. This chain's CDR3 is CASSHVRAGEQYF. CDR3 nucleotide sequence: TGTGCCAGCAGCCATGTCAGAGCGGGCGAGCAGTACTTC.

The CDR3 is CASSSDRDSYNEQFF. DNA of the CDR3: TGTGCCAGCAGCTCCGACAGGGACTCCTACAATGAGCAGTTCTTC. The chain joins TRBV28 to TRBJ2-1, with 7 bases matching TRBD1. V was clipped by 6 bases and J by 0 bases; unmatched bases: 5. Germline assignment: CDR1 MDHEN and CDR2 SYDVKM. This CDR3 has 15 residues.

The rearrangement links TRBV7-2 to TRBJ2-2; a weak D match, TRBD1 (5 bases). The germline V and J ends were trimmed by 0 bases and 6 bases, with 14 bases remaining between them. CDR1 is SGHTA, CDR2 FQGNSA, per germline. This CDR3 comprises 16 residues. The CDR3 nucleotides read TGTGCCAGCAGCTTAGCCCCAGGGCCGTGGGCCGGGGAGCTGTTTTTT. Protein product: CASSLAPGPWAGELFF.

The chain employs TRBV15 and TRBJ1-4; perhaps TRBD1 as D (6 bases). Germline-derived CDR1 and CDR2 are LNHNV and YYDKDF (reference sequence). V gave up 3 bases and J gave up 7 bases, with 9 bases separating them. This CDR3 is built from 13 residues. CDR3 DNA: TGTGCCACCAGCAGGGACAGTGGTGAAAAACTGTTTTTT. Translated, it gives CATSRDSGEKLFF.

The chain links TRBV29-1 to TRBJ2-1; TRBD2 matches at 8 bases. CDR1 is SQVTM and CDR2 is ANQGSEA in the germline V gene. The CDR3 has 14 residues. Written as DNA, the CDR3 is TGCAGTTCCAAGGGTAGCGGGATGAGGGGTGAGCAGTTCTTC. Translating it yields CSSKGSGMRGEQFF.

The chain couples TRBV29-1 to TRBJ2-5; no clear D. Germline V gives CDR1 SQVTM, CDR2 ANQGSEA. This CDR3 has 13 residues. Trimming removed 6 bases at V and 7 bases at J, with 18 bases between. CDR3 coding DNA: TGCAGCGTACTACCCTCGAGAGTTGGGACCCAGTACTTC. Its protein is CSVLPSRVGTQYF.

The V and J genes are TRBV5-1 and TRBJ2-7; 13 bases agree with TRBD2. Trimming took 0 bases from V and 5 from J; bases not matched to a gene: 2. CDR3 size: 15 residues. Germline V gene data show CDR1 as SGHRS and CDR2 as YFSETQ. CDR3 sequence: CASSLGTSGSDEQYF. DNA for the CDR3: TGCGCCAGCAGCTTGGGGACTAGCGGGAGTGACGAGCAGTACTTC.

In this sample, this clone turned up a few times. The V gene is TRBV19, the J gene TRBJ1-4, with 8 bases fitting TRBD1. J lost 3 bases, V lost 3 bases, and 12 bases had no gene match. The CDR3 sequence is 18 residues long. Per the germline V gene, CDR1 is LNHDA and CDR2 is SQIVND (reference sequence). CDR3 protein: CASSIYPTGESSNEKLFF. The CDR3 DNA reads TGTGCCAGTAGTATCTACCCGACAGGGGAATCTTCTAATGAAAAACTGTTTTTT.

The chain recombines TRBV11-2 with TRBJ1-2; D is unresolved. The germline gives CDR1 SGHAT, CDR2 FQNNGV. CDR3 length equals 15 residues. V was pared by 1 base and J by 5 bases, with 14 bases between. The CDR3 is CASSLAAGQFYGYTF. CDR3 nucleotide sequence: TGTGCCAGCAGCTTAGCGGCAGGCCAGTTTTATGGCTACACCTTC.

This clone was seen a handful of times. The germline gene is not matched at one end of the junction; a read error may be the cause. This chain joins TRBV7-9 and TRBJ2-1, with 9 nucleotides matching TRBD2. This CDR3 contains 16 residues. From germline, CDR1 is SEHNR and CDR2 FQNEAQ (reference sequence). The CDR3 DNA reads as TGTGCCAGCAGCATAGCTAGCGGGGATACCTACAATGAGCAGTTCTTC. Its protein product is CASSIASGDTYNEQFF.

The chain employs TRBV6-4 and TRBJ2-2; D may be TRBD1 (7 bases). This CDR3 has 15 amino acids. CDR1 is MRHNA and CDR2 is SNTAGT in the germline V gene. V was pared by 5 bases and J by 3 bases, with 13 bases between. Here the CDR3 DNA reads TGTGCCAGCAGTCGGAGGGGGCTCGACACCGGGGAGCTGTTTTTT. This encodes CASSRRGLDTGELFF.